This TCR beta chain came from a study of blood T cell repertoires in COVID-19. Overall study: Researchers got acute and convalescent COVID-19 samples from the United States, Italy and Spain. Sources were T cells, B-cell-depleted T cells, or PBMCs; the material itself was cDNA or gDNA.

The data were produced by immunoSEQ multiplex PCR, yet TCRdb's version contains in-frame clones alone and is incomplete. The table shows about 9,000 clones, with 84% occurring only once. Trimming cost V 4 bases and J 0 bases; bases outside gene matches: 7. The germline gives CDR1 LNHNV, CDR2 YYDKDF (reference sequence). The CDR3 runs to 17 residues. The J gene is TRBJ1-3, the V gene TRBV15; 9 nucleotides align to TRBD1. The TCR was taken from a human donor in a cohort sampled during active COVID-19. The sequenced sample was peripheral blood. The CDR3 loop is CATSNRDRAHSGNTIYF. DNA for the CDR3: TGTGCCACCAGCAACCGGGACAGGGCCCACTCTGGAAACACCATATATTTT.